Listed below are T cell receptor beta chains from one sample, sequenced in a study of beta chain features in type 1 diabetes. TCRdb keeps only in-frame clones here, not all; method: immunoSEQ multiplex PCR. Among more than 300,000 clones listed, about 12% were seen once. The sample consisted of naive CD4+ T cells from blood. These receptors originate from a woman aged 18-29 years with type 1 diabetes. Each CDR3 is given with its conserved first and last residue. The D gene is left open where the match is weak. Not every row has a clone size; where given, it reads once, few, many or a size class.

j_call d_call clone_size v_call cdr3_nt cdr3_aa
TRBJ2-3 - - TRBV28 TGTGCCAGCACCACCAGCGCAGGGACAGATACGCAGTATTTT CASTTSAGTDTQYF
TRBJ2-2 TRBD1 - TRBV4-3 TGCGCCAGCAGCCAGGGGGACAGGGGCGGTAAGCGCAGCGGGGAGCTGTTTTTT CASSQGDRGGKRSGELFF
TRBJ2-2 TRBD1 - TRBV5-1 TGCGCCAGCAGTCCCGGGACAGGGTCTCGGGCCGGGGAGCTGTTTTTT CASSPGTGSRAGELFF
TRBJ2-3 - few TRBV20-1 TGCAGTGCCGACAGGACAGATACGCAGTATTTT CSADRTDTQYF
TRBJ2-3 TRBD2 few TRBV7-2 TGTGCCAGCAGCGAATCCGGACTAGCCCAATACACAGATACGCAGTATTTT CASSESGLAQYTDTQYF
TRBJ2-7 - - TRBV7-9 TGTGCCAGCAGCTTAGCGGACCGGGGGCAGTACTTC CASSLADRGQYF
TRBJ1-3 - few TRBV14 TGTGCCAGCAGCCATCGAAACAGGGTTGGGGGAAACACCATATATTTT CASSHRNRVGGNTIYF
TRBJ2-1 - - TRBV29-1 TGCAGGGTTTCCCAGACAGGTAACAATGAGCAGTTCTTC CRVSQTGNNEQFF
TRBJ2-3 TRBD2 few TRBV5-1 TGCGCCAGCAGCGGGAGACTAGCGGGGCTTCTAAGCACAGATACGCAGTATTTT CASSGRLAGLLSTDTQYF
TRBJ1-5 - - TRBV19 TGTGCCAGTAGGCGGGGAGCAGCTCAACCTAGCAATCAGCCCCAGCATTTT CASRRGAAQPSNQPQHF
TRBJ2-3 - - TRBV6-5 TGTGCCAGCAAGAGGAGGGTCCTTTCAGATACGCAGTATTTT CASKRRVLSDTQYF
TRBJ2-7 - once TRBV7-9 TGTGCCAGCAGCTTAGATGGGACTTACTACGAGCAGTACTTC CASSLDGTYYEQYF
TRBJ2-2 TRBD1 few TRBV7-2 TGTGCCAGCAGCCCGCTCTTGGGACAGGGGGCCGGGGAGCTGTTTTTT CASSPLLGQGAGELFF
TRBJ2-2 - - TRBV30 TGTGCCTGGAGTTTCACTAGAGTCCTCACCGGGGAGCTGTTTTTT CAWSFTRVLTGELFF
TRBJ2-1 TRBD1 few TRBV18 TGTGCCAGCTCACCCGACAGGGATAGGAATGAGCAGTTCTTC CASSPDRDRNEQFF
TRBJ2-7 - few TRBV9 TGTGCCAGCAGCGTCTCCGGACTTTCTAGCTCCTACGAGCAGTACTTC CASSVSGLSSSYEQYF
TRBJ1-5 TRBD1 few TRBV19 TGTGCCAGTAGTACCGGACAGGGCAGCAATCAGCCCCAGCATTTT CASSTGQGSNQPQHF
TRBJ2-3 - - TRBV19 TGTGCCAGTAGAGTGGGACTCGCCCTTGATACGCAGTATTTT CASRVGLALDTQYF
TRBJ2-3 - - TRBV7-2 TGTGCCAGCAGCCCCGTTCAGGATACGCAGTATTTT CASSPVQDTQYF
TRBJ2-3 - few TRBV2 TGTGCCAGAACCTTACTGGGCACAGATACGCAGTATTTT CARTLLGTDTQYF
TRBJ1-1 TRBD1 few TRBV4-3 TGCGCCAGCAGCCATGCGGACAGGATGAACACTGAAGCTTTCTTT CASSHADRMNTEAFF
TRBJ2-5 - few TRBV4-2 TGTGCCAGCAGCCAAGATCCGGGGGAAGAGACCCAGTACTTC CASSQDPGEETQYF
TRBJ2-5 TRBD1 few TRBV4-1 TGCGCCAGCAGCCTAGGGGACAGGGACCAAGAGACCCAGTACTTC CASSLGDRDQETQYF
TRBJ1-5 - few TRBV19 TGTGCCAGTAGTAACACAGGGACGGTGGGCAATCAGCCCCAGCATTTT CASSNTGTVGNQPQHF
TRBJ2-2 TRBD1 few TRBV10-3 TGTGCCATTGACAGGGGGCTGAACACCGGGGAGCTGTTTTTT CAIDRGLNTGELFF
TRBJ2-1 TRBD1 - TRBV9 TGTGCCAGCAGCGTGGGGACAGGGTTGGACAATGAGCAGTTCTTC CASSVGTGLDNEQFF
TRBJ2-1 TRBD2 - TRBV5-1 TGCGCCAGCAGCGCCCTAGCGGGAGTTAATAATGAGCAGTTCTTC CASSALAGVNNEQFF
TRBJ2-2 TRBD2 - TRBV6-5 TGTGCCAGCAGTTACTCGACCCTAGCGGCGACCGGGGAGCTGTTTTTT CASSYSTLAATGELFF
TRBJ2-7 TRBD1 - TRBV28 TGTGCCAGCAGACAGGGGGCTGGAGAGCAGTACTTC CASRQGAGEQYF
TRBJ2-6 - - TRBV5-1 TGCGCCAGCAGCTTAGACAGCCTCTCTGGGGCCAACGTCCTGACTTTC CASSLDSLSGANVLTF
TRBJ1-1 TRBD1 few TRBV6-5 TGTGCCAGCAGGACCCCGGGACAGACGAACACTGAAGCTTTCTTT CASRTPGQTNTEAFF
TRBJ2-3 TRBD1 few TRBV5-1 TGCGCCAGCAGCTCTACAGGGGTGGCAACGCAGTATTTT CASSSTGVATQYF
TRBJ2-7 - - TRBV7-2 TGTGCCAGCAGCTTACAGGGGTGGAACGAGCAGTACTTC CASSLQGWNEQYF
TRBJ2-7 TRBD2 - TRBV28 TGTGCCAGCAGTTTAGGGGGGGTATACGAGCAGTACTTC CASSLGGVYEQYF
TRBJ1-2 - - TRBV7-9 TGTGCCAGCAGCTCTCCTTATGGCTACACCTTC CASSSPYGYTF
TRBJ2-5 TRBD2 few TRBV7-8 TGTGCCAGCAGCTTGTGGGGAAGTCGGACGGGAGGGACCCAGTACTTC CASSLWGSRTGGTQYF
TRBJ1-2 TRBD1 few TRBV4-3 TGCGCCAGCAGCTGGACAGGCTACCAGGAGGGCTACACCTTC CASSWTGYQEGYTF
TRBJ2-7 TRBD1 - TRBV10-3 TGTGCCATCAGTGCCGGTGGACAGGGTGGAGACGAGCAGTACTTC CAISAGGQGGDEQYF
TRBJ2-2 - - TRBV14 TGTGCCAGCAGCCAGAGGGCCGGCAGGAGTAGTACCGGGGAGCTGTTTTTT CASSQRAGRSSTGELFF
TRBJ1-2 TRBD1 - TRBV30 TGTGCCTGGCATTGGACAGGGCTACGCTATGGCTACACCTTC CAWHWTGLRYGYTF